One and the same sample provided the 17 T cell receptor beta chains below, sequenced in a study of blood T cell repertoires in COVID-19 (TCRdb year 2020). The receptor library was made with the immunoSEQ multiplex PCR assay. Here the immuneACCESS table is served through TCRdb, limited to in-frame sequences with V and J called. Missing clones are a known gap in these copies; in checked studies unresolved V genes cover under half, and the rest lacks a known reason. The sample table shows roughly 90,000 clones, and roughly nine tenths are seen once. Roughly 2.5% of the sample belongs to the ten largest clones. Material: peripheral blood. The receptors here all came from a man aged 50-60 years with COVID-19, enrolled during active disease.

The chain couples TRBV7-9 to TRBJ2-5; TRBD2 might be the D (5 bases). Germline loops: CDR1 SEHNR, CDR2 FQNEAQ (reference sequence). The CDR3 totals 15 residues. V was clipped by 5 bases and J by 2 bases, with 15 bases between them. The CDR3 loop is CASSLGVAGQETQYF. As DNA, the CDR3 is TGTGCCAGCAGCCTCGGGGTAGCCGGGCAAGAGACCCAGTACTTC.

This chain uses TRBV27 with TRBJ2-7; D ambiguous. The CDR3 length is 13 residues. CDR1 and CDR2 (germline): MNHEY, SMNVEV (reference sequence). Deletions cut 5 bases from V and 2 bases from J, with 10 bases between. CDR3: CASSHTVTYEQYF. In nucleotides, the CDR3 is TGTGCCAGCAGTCATACAGTTACCTACGAGCAGTACTTC.

The chain uses TRBV6-6 and TRBJ1-1; 8 bases align to TRBD1. The CDR3 extends over 11 amino acids. The trim removed 11 bases at V and 7 bases at J, leaving 6 bases unmatched. Germline V gene lookup returns CDR1 MNHNY and CDR2 SVGAGI (reference sequence). CDR3 DNA: TGTGCCTCCAGGGGGCCCCATGAAGCTTTCTTT. It codes for CASRGPHEAFF.

V gene TRBV12-3 or TRBV12-4 combines with J gene TRBJ2-7, with TRBD1 identical over 7 bases. Trimming at V came to 5 bases and at J to 3 bases, leaving 4 bases not matched to a gene. The CDR3 covers 13 residues. DNA for the CDR3: TGTGCCAGCAGTCTCGGACAGGACTACGAGCAGTACTTC. Translated: CASSLGQDYEQYF.

V is TRBV6-5 and J is TRBJ2-7, with 7 positions matching TRBD2. Looked up from germline, CDR1 is MNHEY and CDR2 is SVGAGI. The V and J ends lost 2 bases and 4 bases, in that order; junction bases with no gene match: 5. The CDR3 is 14 amino acids. CDR3 in DNA: TGTGCCAGCAGTTACCGGGAGCGGGGATACGAGCAGTACTTC. Its translation is CASSYRERGYEQYF.

This clone was counted between two and nine times. This chain uses TRBV5-1 with TRBJ2-3; tentatively, D is TRBD1 (6 bases). This CDR3 has 15 residues. Germline V gene sequence: CDR1 SGHRS, CDR2 YFSETQ. V dropped 4 bases and J dropped 2 bases, with 14 bases sitting between them. The CDR3 DNA is TGCGCCAGCAGCCTGGGGGCAGTTTACACAGATACGCAGTATTTT. This gives the protein CASSLGAVYTDTQYF. Drawing the rest from reference TRBV5-1 and TRBJ2-3, the complete variable domain is KAGVTQTPRYLIKTRGQQVTLSCSPISGHRSVSWYQQTPGQGLQFLFEYFSETQRNKGNFPGRFSGRQFSNSRSEMNVSTLELGDSALYLCASSLGAVYTDTQYFGPGTRLTVL.

The chain is built from TRBV5-4 and TRBJ2-3; D call uncertain. The length of the CDR3 is 13 residues. V was shortened by 2 bases and J by 3 bases, with 7 bases between the two germline ends. Germline CDR1 is SGHNT and CDR2 is YYREEE (reference sequence). The CDR3 DNA follows: TGTGCCAGCAGCTTTGGGCAGACAGATACGCAGTATTTT. Encoded protein: CASSFGQTDTQYF.

This rearrangement joins TRBV10-2 to TRBJ2-3, with D perhaps matching TRBD1 (5 bases). The V gene's germline CDR1 is WSHSY and CDR2 SAAADI. The CDR3 runs 13 residues. The V gene lost 7 bases and the J gene lost 5 bases, with 13 bases spanning the gap. CDR3 coding DNA: TGCGCCAGCACCGGCAGGGCCCAAGATACGCAGTATTTT. Amino acid sequence: CASTGRAQDTQYF.

The chain is built from TRBV19 and TRBJ1-5, with unresolved D. The CDR3 sequence is 14 residues long. Germline assignment: CDR1 LNHDA and CDR2 SQIVND (reference sequence). The V and J ends lost 6 bases and 2 bases respectively, with 11 bases between them. DNA of the CDR3: TGTGCCAGTAGGGGGAGAGAGGGCAATCAGCCCCAGCATTTT. This gives the protein CASRGREGNQPQHF.

The chain is built from TRBV2 and TRBJ2-7; maybe TRBD2 (5 bases). The ends were cut back, 2 bases at V and 2 bases at J, with 13 bases in the middle. This CDR3 spans 15 amino acids. CDR1 SNHLY and CDR2 FYNNEI come from the germline V gene. CDR3 residues: CASSEQELGTYEQYF. CDR3 DNA sequence: TGTGCCAGCAGTGAACAGGAACTAGGGACCTACGAGCAGTACTTC.

This rearrangement joins TRBV19 to TRBJ2-3, with 7 bases fitting TRBD2. V dropped 6 bases and J dropped 1; count of bases not matched to a gene: 13. The CDR3 loop spans 17 amino acids. The germline V gene has CDR1 LNHDA and CDR2 SQIVND (reference sequence). CDR3: CASSRAGPSQGTDTQYF. The CDR3 DNA follows: TGTGCCAGTAGCCGAGCGGGGCCATCCCAGGGCACAGATACGCAGTATTTT.

This chain connects TRBV6-5 to TRBJ2-7; D not certain. V lost 2 bases to trimming and J lost 5 bases, with 7 bases between them. Germline CDR1 MNHEY, CDR2 SVGAGI. The length of the CDR3 is 12 residues. The CDR3 DNA reads TGTGCCAGCAGTTACCCGGTTGACGAGCAGTACTTC. It encodes CASSYPVDEQYF.

DNA of the CDR3: TGTGCCAGCAGCCCCCAGTCAGGGGTCACTGAAGCTTTCTTT. This gives the protein CASSPQSGVTEAFF. The chain couples TRBV9 to TRBJ1-1, with D possibly being TRBD1 (6 bases). The germline V gene has CDR1 SGDLS and CDR2 YYNGEE. There are 14 residues in the CDR3. V was trimmed by 4 bases and J by 4 bases, leaving 14 bases between them.

J is TRBJ2-3 and V is TRBV4-1; 7 bases map to TRBD2. CDR3 length: 16 residues. CDR1 is MGHRA and CDR2 is YSYEKL in the germline V gene. V lost 3 bases to trimming and J lost 0 bases; unmatched junction nucleotides: 6. The CDR3 here is CASSQGAGRSTDTQYF. The CDR3 region has the DNA TGCGCCAGCAGCCAGGGAGCGGGACGAAGCACAGATACGCAGTATTTT.

CDR3 residues: CASSESPDQPQHF. In DNA, the CDR3 is TGCGCCAGCAGTGAGTCCCCGGATCAGCCCCAGCATTTT. The chain employs TRBV10-2 and TRBJ1-5; D gene unclear. The CDR3 is 13 residues long. Trimming took 0 bases from V and 5 from J, leaving 5 bases between them. Germline V gene lookup returns CDR1 WSHSY and CDR2 SAAADI.

The chain carries TRBV18 and TRBJ1-2; TRBD1 might be the D (6 bases). The germline V and J ends were trimmed by 3 bases and 4 bases, with 18 bases remaining between them. This CDR3 is 16 amino acids long. In germline, CDR1 is KGHSH, CDR2 LQKENI. CDR3 DNA sequence: TGTGCCAGCTCACCGTCCGGACAGCGGGGCCTCTATGGCTACACCTTC. This encodes CASSPSGQRGLYGYTF.

V gene TRBV11-2 combines with J gene TRBJ2-5, with D possibly being TRBD1 (7 bases). Germline V CDR1 and CDR2: SGHAT, FQNNGV. V lost 7 bases, J lost 4 bases, and 16 bases lay in between. The CDR3 is made up of 14 amino acids. CDR3 region: CASTPPGGRETQYF. The DNA of the CDR3 is TGTGCCAGCACCCCGCCAGGGGGGCGAGAGACCCAGTACTTC. Supplemented by reference TRBV11-2 and TRBJ2-5, the full variable domain reads EAGVAQSPRYKIIEKRQSVAFWCNPISGHATLYWYQQILGQGPKLLIQFQNNGVVDDSQLPKDRFSAERLKGVDSTLKIQPAKLEDSAVYLCASTPPGGRETQYFGPGTRLLVL.